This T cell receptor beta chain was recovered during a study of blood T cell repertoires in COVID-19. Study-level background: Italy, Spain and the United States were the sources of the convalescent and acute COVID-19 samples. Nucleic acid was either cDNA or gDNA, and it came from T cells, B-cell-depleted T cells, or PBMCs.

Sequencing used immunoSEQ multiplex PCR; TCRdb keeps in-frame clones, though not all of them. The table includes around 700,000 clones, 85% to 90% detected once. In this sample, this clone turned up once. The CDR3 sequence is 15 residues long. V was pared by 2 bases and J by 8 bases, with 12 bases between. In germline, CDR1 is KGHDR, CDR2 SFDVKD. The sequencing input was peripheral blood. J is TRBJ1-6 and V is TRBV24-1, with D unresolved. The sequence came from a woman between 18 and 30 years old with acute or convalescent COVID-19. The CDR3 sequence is CATSDSRTGDSPLHF. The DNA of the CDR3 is TGTGCCACCAGTGATTCCCGGACCGGGGATTCACCCCTCCACTTT.